The TCR beta chain described here comes from a study of lymphopenia after photon versus proton radiotherapy. CDR1 and CDR2 (germline): SGHTA, FQGNSA. V was pared by 3 bases and J by 2 bases, with 11 bases between. The CDR3 is 15 residues long. General study findings and limits: In patients who died, overall survival fell as post-nadir TCR diversity dropped more. Relative stability marked proton patients; photon patients lost diversity and naive cells.

Details on this clone: What it binds is not known.

Method: immunoSEQ multiplex PCR; TCRdb's copy keeps in-frame clones and lacks some. The sample shows about 30,000 clones, around nine tenths of them seen only once. This TCR was recovered from a woman in her fifties or sixties with cholangiocarcinoma. Some clones in this sample may be carry-over from other donors' samples. This chain connects TRBV7-2 to TRBJ1-5; D gene ambiguous. The specimen comprised peripheral blood, sampled from a patient treated with proton-based radiotherapy. The CDR3 region is CASSFERRGNQPQHF. The CDR3 nucleotides are TGTGCCAGCAGCTTCGAGCGGCGTGGCAATCAGCCCCAGCATTTT.